This T cell receptor (beta chain) was retrieved from a study of blood T cells in healthy people across ages. Study as a whole: Template switching picked up about one barcoded beta molecule for each two T cells.

V shed 6 bases and J 2 bases; nucleotides not matched to a gene: 9. This CDR3 is built from 16 residues. The V gene's germline CDR1 is SGDLS and CDR2 YYNGEE. Next came a second PCR, run for about 7 to 12 cycles, which used a sample-barcoded 5' primer along with a J-beta primer mix. Each CDR3 protein gets one entry after TCRdb re-called the 5' RACE reads with MiXCR. The repertoire consists of approximately 810,000 distinct CDR3 sequences, with more than 25% occurring once and the leading ten covering around 16%. This clonotype turned up a few times. The sample was blood. The chain links TRBV9 to TRBJ2-2, with 8 bases fitting TRBD1. The sequence was collected from a woman aged 80 or over in good health. CDR3 in DNA: TGTGCCAGCACCCTCCGGGCAGGGGGCAACACCGGGGAGCTGTTTTTT. It codes for CASTLRAGGNTGELFF.